A selection of T cell receptor beta chains follows, all from one sample in a study of lymphopenia after photon versus proton radiotherapy. Assay: immunoSEQ multiplex PCR; the TCRdb copy retains only in-frame clones and omits some. The table shows 150,000 to 200,000 clones, with approximately 86% occurring only once. Material: peripheral blood, obtained from a patient treated with photon-based radiotherapy. Receptor source: a man in his forties or fifties with gastric cancer. The CDR3 runs from the conserved cysteine through the conserved F or W. A D gene is named only where the DNA matches it firmly. Size values are once, few and many counts, or a class for expanded clones, and some rows have none.

CDR3 protein	CDR3 DNA	D gene	V gene	J gene	clone size
CASSVLPTDRGLFF	TGTGCCAGCAGCGTACTCCCCACGGACCGGGGGCTGTTTTTT	NA	TRBV9	TRBJ2-2	once
CSVGDFSEYNEQFF	TGCAGCGTTGGGGACTTCTCTGAATACAATGAGCAGTTCTTC	NA	TRBV29-1	TRBJ2-1	NA
CASSSGTTYEQYF	TGTGCCAGTTCTAGCGGAACCACCTACGAGCAGTACTTC	TRBD2	TRBV19	TRBJ2-7	NA
CASSFGGTPYGTGSNQPQHF	TGTGCCAGCAGTTTCGGGGGTACACCATACGGGACAGGGAGCAATCAGCCCCAGCATTTT	TRBD1	TRBV28	TRBJ1-5	NA
CASRGLAGFPYEQYF	TGCGCCAGCAGAGGGCTAGCGGGATTTCCCTACGAGCAGTACTTC	TRBD2	TRBV10-1	TRBJ2-7	NA
CASNRDVGKLFF	TGTGCCAGCAACAGGGATGTCGGAAAACTGTTTTTT	NA	TRBV2	TRBJ1-4	NA
CASSEWLGIGELFF	TGTGCCAGCAGTGAATGGTTGGGGATCGGGGAGCTGTTTTTT	NA	TRBV6-1	TRBJ2-2	NA
CASSPRGISPLHF	TGTGCCAGCAGCCCCCGGGGCATTTCACCCCTCCACTTT	NA	TRBV14	TRBJ1-6	NA
CAWSLQGIAGELFF	TGTGCCTGGAGTTTACAGGGAATTGCCGGGGAGCTGTTTTTT	NA	TRBV30	TRBJ2-2	NA
CASSKGGGVEQPQHF	TGTGCCAGCAGCAAAGGGGGCGGGGTGGAACAGCCCCAGCATTTT	NA	TRBV21-1	TRBJ1-5	NA
CASSPQGNTIYF	TGTGCCAGCAGCCCGCAGGGTAACACCATATATTTT	NA	TRBV7-8	TRBJ1-3	NA
CASSCRDRDYEQYF	TGTGCCAGCAGCTGCCGGGACAGGGATTACGAGCAGTACTTC	NA	TRBV21-1	TRBJ2-7	few
CASSLVAGAGTQYF	TGCGCCAGCAGCTTGGTAGCGGGGGCGGGGACCCAGTACTTC	TRBD2	TRBV5-1	TRBJ2-5	NA
CASSAASRDGSEQYF	TGTGCCAGCAGCGCCGCTTCCAGGGACGGGAGCGAGCAGTACTTC	NA	TRBV9	TRBJ2-7	once
CASRETGRPAYEQYF	TGTGCCAGCAGAGAGACAGGGAGGCCCGCCTACGAGCAGTACTTC	NA	TRBV27	TRBJ2-7	NA
CASSFNFGTDTQYF	TGTGCCAGCAGCTTCAATTTTGGGACAGATACGCAGTATTTT	NA	TRBV5-6	TRBJ2-3	NA
CASSLGGRPNEKLFF	TGTGCCAGCAGCTTAGGAGGCCGGCCTAATGAAAAACTGTTTTTT	NA	TRBV7-2	TRBJ1-4	NA
CASRSQGARTNEKLFF	TGTGCCAGTAGGTCACAGGGGGCGCGAACTAATGAAAAACTGTTTTTT	TRBD1	TRBV19	TRBJ1-4	NA